This TCR beta chain was captured by sequencing in a study of cytomegalovirus exposure and HLA in healthy donors. Method: immunoSEQ multiplex PCR; TCRdb's copy keeps in-frame clones and lacks some. Of about 110,000 clones in the sample, about 85% were seen once. With regard to this clone: Its specificity is unknown.

The CDR3 extends over 16 amino acids. V lost 0 bases to trimming and J lost 1 base, with 14 bases between them. Germline V gene sequence: CDR1 SGHRS, CDR2 YFSETQ. The donors were members of the validation cohort, which comprised 120 subjects and was separate from the first cohort of 666 subjects. Points from the study as a whole: The classifier reportedly diagnosed cytomegalovirus status with high specificity and sensitivity.

The chain joins TRBV5-1 to TRBJ2-7; a weak D match, TRBD2 (5 bases). The sample taken for sequencing was PBMCs. The clonotype originates from a woman aged 18-29 years in good health and CMV-seronegative. The CDR3 coding sequence is TGCGCCAGCAGCTTGGGGCAGGCCCGGGGATCCTACGAGCAGTACTTC. Its translation is CASSLGQARGSYEQYF.